Listed below are T cell receptor beta chains from one sample, sequenced in a study of T-cell reconstitution after alpha-beta-depleted transplantation in children. Via MiXCR, TCRdb re-called the PCR reads, giving one row per CDR3 protein. The sample holds about 100,000 distinct CDR3 sequences, roughly 6.1% seen once. This specimen consisted of PBMCs, mostly from graft donor cells, obtained 360 days after TCRalphabeta/CD19-depleted stem cell transplant. The source is a male patient aged 2-15 years who had a stem cell transplant for acute lymphoblastic leukemia, so the T cells may come from the graft donor. Both conserved end residues are part of each CDR3. The D gene is left open where the match is weak. Only part of the rows carry a size: once, few, many, or a class if the clone is expanded.

J: TRBJ2-5
D: NA
size: many
V: TRBV7-7
CDR3: CASSPRPGETQYF
DNA: TGTGCTAGCAGCCCCCGACCGGGAGAGACCCAGTACTTC

J: TRBJ1-6
D: NA
size: NA
V: TRBV6-5
CDR3: CASSYSKGGIYNSPLHF
DNA: TGTGCCAGCAGTTACTCGAAGGGGGGCATCTATAATTCACCCCTCCACTTT

J: TRBJ1-3
D: NA
size: NA
V: TRBV30
CDR3: CAWSGNTIYF
DNA: TGTGCCTGGAGTGGAAACACCATATATTTT

J: TRBJ2-5
D: TRBD2
size: many
V: TRBV7-2
CDR3: CASSSLAGGAETQYF
DNA: TGTGCCAGCAGCTCCCTGGCGGGAGGGGCAGAGACCCAGTACTTC

J: TRBJ2-7
D: NA
size: many
V: TRBV12-3/TRBV12-4
CDR3: CASSLGYGPLYEQYF
DNA: TGTGCCAGCAGCCTGGGTTACGGGCCCCTCTACGAGCAGTACTTC

J: TRBJ2-2
D: TRBD2
size: many
V: TRBV11-3
CDR3: CASSLVGGGRSRKMAGELFF
DNA: TGTGCCAGCAGCTTAGTGGGCGGGGGTCGTTCGCGGAAAATGGCCGGGGAGCTGTTTTTT

J: TRBJ2-5
D: TRBD2
size: NA
V: TRBV10-3
CDR3: CAIRAGTAPSGDPQETQYF
DNA: TGTGCCATCAGAGCAGGGACAGCTCCTAGCGGGGATCCCCAAGAGACCCAGTACTTC

J: TRBJ2-3
D: TRBD2
size: few
V: TRBV7-9
CDR3: CASSIPGSGSTDTQYF
DNA: TGTGCCAGCAGCATTCCGGGTAGCGGGAGCACAGATACGCAGTATTTT

J: TRBJ1-2
D: NA
size: NA
V: TRBV5-6
CDR3: CASSWGDSNYGYTF
DNA: TGTGCCAGCAGCTGGGGAGACAGCAACTATGGCTACACCTTC

J: TRBJ2-7
D: NA
size: many
V: TRBV9
CDR3: CASSPPSSYEQYF
DNA: TGTGCCAGCAGCCCACCCTCCTCCTACGAGCAGTACTTC

J: TRBJ2-6
D: NA
size: NA
V: TRBV7-6
CDR3: CASSRGTARGVLTF
DNA: TGTGCCAGCAGCAGGGGGACCGCGAGGGGGGTCCTGACTTTC

J: TRBJ2-7
D: TRBD2
size: few
V: TRBV15
CDR3: CATSRPTSGSDEQYF
DNA: TGTGCCACCAGCAGGCCGACTAGCGGGTCGGACGAGCAGTACTTC

J: TRBJ2-7
D: TRBD1
size: NA
V: TRBV27
CDR3: CASNTRDRQYEQYF
DNA: TGTGCCAGCAATACCAGGGACAGACAATACGAGCAGTACTTC

J: TRBJ1-1
D: NA
size: few
V: TRBV27
CDR3: CASSIGGILDTEAFF
DNA: TGTGCCAGCAGCATAGGGGGGATTTTAGACACTGAAGCTTTCTTT

J: TRBJ2-2
D: NA
size: many
V: TRBV11-3
CDR3: CASSLEVHSLNTGELFF
DNA: TGTGCCAGCAGCTTAGAAGTTCACAGCCTGAACACCGGGGAGCTGTTTTTT

J: TRBJ2-7
D: TRBD2
size: NA
V: TRBV27
CDR3: CASSLGGVFSYEQYF
DNA: TGTGCCAGCAGTTTGGGGGGGGTGTTTTCCTACGAGCAGTACTTC

J: TRBJ2-5
D: TRBD2
size: few
V: TRBV20-1
CDR3: CSATLLAGETQYF
DNA: TGCAGTGCAACCCTACTAGCGGGAGAGACCCAGTACTTC

J: TRBJ2-7
D: NA
size: many
V: TRBV20-1
CDR3: CSAREVVARTYEQYF
DNA: TGCAGTGCTAGAGAGGTGGTAGCGCGTACCTACGAGCAGTACTTC

J: TRBJ2-3
D: TRBD1
size: many
V: TRBV10-3
CDR3: CAISTGGTDTQYF
DNA: TGTGCCATTTCGACAGGGGGCACAGATACGCAGTATTTT

J: TRBJ2-1
D: NA
size: many
V: TRBV6-2/TRBV6-3
CDR3: CASSYRDEQFF
DNA: TGTGCCAGCAGTTACCGAGATGAGCAGTTCTTC

J: TRBJ1-6
D: NA
size: many
V: TRBV4-2
CDR3: CASSQVGIRSPLHF
DNA: TGTGCCAGCAGCCAAGTTGGGATCCGATCACCCCTCCACTTT

J: TRBJ2-5
D: NA
size: NA
V: TRBV6-2/TRBV6-3
CDR3: CASSYPTGKYF
DNA: TGTGCCAGCAGTTACCCCACGGGAAAGTACTTC

J: TRBJ2-1
D: TRBD2
size: few
V: TRBV4-1
CDR3: CASSLIAGGANEQFF
DNA: TGCGCCAGCAGCCTTATAGCGGGGGGCGCAAATGAGCAGTTCTTC

J: TRBJ1-1
D: NA
size: many
V: TRBV6-5
CDR3: CASSYYGSLNTEAFF
DNA: TGTGCCAGCAGTTACTACGGGAGTTTGAACACTGAAGCTTTCTTT

J: TRBJ2-5
D: NA
size: many
V: TRBV24-1
CDR3: CATSGRGTQYF
DNA: TGTGCCACCAGTGGCCGGGGGACCCAGTACTTC

J: TRBJ2-7
D: NA
size: NA
V: TRBV20-1
CDR3: CSARETDYEQYF
DNA: TGCAGTGCTAGAGAGACTGACTACGAGCAGTACTTC

J: TRBJ2-3
D: NA
size: many
V: TRBV4-3
CDR3: CASSQGGETTQYF
DNA: TGCGCCAGCAGCCAAGGAGGAGAAACTACGCAGTATTTT

J: TRBJ2-7
D: TRBD2
size: NA
V: TRBV6-5
CDR3: CASSYTSRGGYYEQYF
DNA: TGTGCCAGCAGTTATACTAGCCGGGGGGGCTACTACGAGCAGTACTTC

J: TRBJ2-7
D: TRBD1
size: many
V: TRBV4-2
CDR3: CASSQWTGDEQYF
DNA: TGTGCCAGCAGCCAATGGACAGGGGACGAGCAGTACTTC

J: TRBJ2-1
D: TRBD2
size: few
V: TRBV4-3
CDR3: CASSQDGELAGGAHNEQFF
DNA: TGCGCCAGCAGCCAAGATGGAGAACTAGCGGGAGGAGCGCACAATGAGCAGTTCTTC

J: TRBJ2-1
D: TRBD2
size: many
V: TRBV6-6
CDR3: CASRAPGLARGNEQFF
DNA: TGTGCCAGCAGAGCCCCGGGACTAGCGAGGGGCAATGAGCAGTTCTTC

J: TRBJ2-4
D: NA
size: many
V: TRBV7-9
CDR3: CASSFGSLAKNIQYF
DNA: TGTGCCAGCAGCTTCGGGAGTTTAGCCAAAAACATTCAGTACTTC

J: TRBJ2-7
D: NA
size: many
V: TRBV29-1
CDR3: CSVEGGSVYEQYF
DNA: TGCAGCGTTGAGGGGGGTTCCGTTTACGAGCAGTACTTC

J: TRBJ1-3
D: NA
size: many
V: TRBV7-9
CDR3: CASSSKGFSGNTIYF
DNA: TGTGCCAGCAGCTCTAAGGGATTCTCTGGAAACACCATATATTTT

J: TRBJ1-2
D: NA
size: many
V: TRBV3-1
CDR3: CASSQVPLNIRGSYGYTF
DNA: TGTGCCAGCAGCCAAGTTCCCCTCAATATAAGGGGGAGCTATGGCTACACCTTC

J: TRBJ2-5
D: NA
size: many
V: TRBV29-1
CDR3: CSVEDRYVKGLNGETQYF
DNA: TGCAGCGTTGAAGATCGTTACGTCAAGGGCCTCAACGGAGAGACCCAGTACTTC

J: TRBJ2-5
D: TRBD2
size: many
V: TRBV12-3/TRBV12-4
CDR3: CASSSSGSTETQYF
DNA: TGTGCCAGCAGCTCTAGCGGGAGTACAGAGACCCAGTACTTC

J: TRBJ2-6
D: NA
size: many
V: TRBV29-1
CDR3: CSVPVANVLTF
DNA: TGCAGCGTTCCCGTGGCCAACGTCCTGACTTTC

J: TRBJ2-5
D: NA
size: few
V: TRBV20-1
CDR3: CSASRRAKRSQYF
DNA: TGCAGTGCTAGTCGCAGGGCGAAAAGATCACAGTACTTC

J: TRBJ1-2
D: NA
size: NA
V: TRBV4-2
CDR3: CASSQGPVLYGYTF
DNA: TGTGCCAGCAGCCAAGGTCCAGTTTTATATGGCTACACCTTC

J: TRBJ2-2
D: NA
size: few
V: TRBV28
CDR3: CASSWDATPGELFF
DNA: TGTGCCAGCAGCTGGGATGCCACCCCCGGGGAGCTGTTTTTT

J: TRBJ2-5
D: TRBD2
size: few
V: TRBV27
CDR3: CASRGLAGGPTQYF
DNA: TGTGCCAGCAGGGGACTAGCGGGGGGGCCCACCCAGTACTTC

J: TRBJ2-5
D: NA
size: few
V: TRBV6-2/TRBV6-3
CDR3: CASSYPTGDTQYF
DNA: TGTGCCAGCAGTTACCCTACCGGAGACACCCAGTACTTC

J: TRBJ2-3
D: NA
size: many
V: TRBV28
CDR3: CASSFPPPRAAALRDTQYF
DNA: TGTGCCAGCAGTTTCCCACCCCCAAGGGCAGCGGCCCTCAGGGATACGCAGTATTTT

J: TRBJ2-7
D: NA
size: many
V: TRBV7-9
CDR3: CASSSRTGSSYEQYF
DNA: TGTGCCAGCAGCTCTCGTACAGGTTCCTCCTACGAGCAGTACTTC

J: TRBJ2-7
D: NA
size: many
V: TRBV5-1
CDR3: CASSLVPHEQYF
DNA: TGCGCCAGCAGCTTGGTACCCCACGAGCAGTACTTC

J: TRBJ2-2
D: TRBD1
size: many
V: TRBV5-1
CDR3: CASSFRDSNTGELFF
DNA: TGCGCCAGCAGCTTCCGGGACAGTAACACCGGGGAGCTGTTTTTT

J: TRBJ1-3
D: NA
size: NA
V: TRBV7-8
CDR3: CASSFPGHFSGNTIYF
DNA: TGTGCCAGCAGCTTCCCCGGACATTTCTCTGGAAACACCATATATTTT